One T cell receptor beta chain is described in this entry. The data originate from a study of CD8 T cells in Susac syndrome. Whole-study context: Each patient with Susac syndrome, at the time of blood draw, was therapy-naive, on corticosteroids, or on intravenous immunoglobulin alone.

Reverse transcription of roughly 0.5 to 1 ug RNA used random hexamers. Coverage of TCR beta CDR3 amplification by immunoSEQ multiplex PCR extended to 54 Vbeta and 13 Jbeta. TCRdb re-analysed the immunoSEQ multiplex PCR reads in MiXCR, keeping a single row per CDR3 protein. The data hold 150,000 to 160,000 distinct CDR3 sequences, with approximately 95% observed a single time. The T cells that were sequenced for TCR beta were CD8+ and CD4+ cells from blood. Patients with Susac syndrome fulfilled recently defined diagnostic criteria for definite or probable disease. V lost 4 bases to trimming and J lost 0 bases, with 14 bases between them. The CDR3 loop spans 16 amino acids. Germline-derived CDR1 and CDR2 are SGHRS and YFSETQ.

The clonotype comes from a human donor with Susac syndrome. The chain uses TRBV5-1 and TRBJ1-3; D may be TRBD1 (5 bases). The specimen sequenced was CD4+ T cells from PBMCs. CDR3 sequence: CASSPGLIDSGNTIYF. The CDR3 nucleotides read TGCGCCAGCAGCCCGGGACTGATTGACTCTGGAAACACCATATATTTT.